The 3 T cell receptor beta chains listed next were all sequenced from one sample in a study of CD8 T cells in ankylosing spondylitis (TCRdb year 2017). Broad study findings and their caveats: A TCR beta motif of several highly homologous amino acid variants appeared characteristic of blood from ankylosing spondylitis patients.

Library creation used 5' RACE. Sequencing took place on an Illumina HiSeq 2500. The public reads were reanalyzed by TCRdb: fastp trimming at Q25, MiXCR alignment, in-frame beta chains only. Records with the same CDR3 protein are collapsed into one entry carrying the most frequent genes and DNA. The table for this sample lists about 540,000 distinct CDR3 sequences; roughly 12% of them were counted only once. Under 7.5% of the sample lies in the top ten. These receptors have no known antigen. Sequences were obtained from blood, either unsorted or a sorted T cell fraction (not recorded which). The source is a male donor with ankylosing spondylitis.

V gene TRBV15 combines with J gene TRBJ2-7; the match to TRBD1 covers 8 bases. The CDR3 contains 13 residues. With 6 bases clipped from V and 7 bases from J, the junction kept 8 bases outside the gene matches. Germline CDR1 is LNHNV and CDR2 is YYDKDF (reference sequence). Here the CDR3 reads CATSPGGDREQYV. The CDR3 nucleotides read TGTGCCACCAGTCCCGGAGGGGACAGGGAGCAGTACGTC.

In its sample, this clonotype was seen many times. CDR3 loop: CASSLQLPTDTQYF. The CDR3 DNA sequence: TGCGCCAGCAGCTTGCAACTTCCCACAGATACGCAGTATTTT. The J gene is TRBJ2-3, the V gene TRBV5-1, with D hard to call. V was trimmed by 1 base and J by 2 bases, leaving 8 bases between them. The CDR3 is 14 residues long. Per the germline V gene, CDR1 is SGHRS and CDR2 is YFSETQ.

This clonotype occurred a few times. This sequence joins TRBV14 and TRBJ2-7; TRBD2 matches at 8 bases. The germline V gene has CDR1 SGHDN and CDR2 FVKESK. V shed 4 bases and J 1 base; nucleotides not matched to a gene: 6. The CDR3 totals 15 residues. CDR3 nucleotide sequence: TGTGCCAGCAGCCGACCGGGGGGGGGATCCTACGAGCAGTACTTC. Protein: CASSRPGGGSYEQYF.